A single T cell receptor (beta chain) is shown here with its context. Its antigen remains unknown. The data derive from a study of CD8 T cells in Susac syndrome. Germline V CDR1 and CDR2: SGHRS, YFSETQ. The junction had 7 bases not matched to a gene; V was cut back by 4 bases and J by 3 bases. The CDR3 loop spans 16 amino acids. From blood CD8+ and CD4+ T cells, TCR beta sequences were generated. It was negative isolation that provided the CD8+ and CD4+ T cells, whereas TEMRA cells were enriched by FACS. Findings and limits, study-wide: By the study's own acknowledgment, its TCR sequencing and HLA analysis included relatively few individuals.

Random hexamers served to reverse transcribe roughly 0.5 to 1 ug RNA. The authors amplified TCR beta CDR3 across 54 Vbeta and 13 Jbeta using immunoSEQ multiplex PCR. TCRdb fed the immunoSEQ multiplex PCR reads into MiXCR, producing one record per CDR3 protein. The data hold around 280,000 distinct CDR3 sequences, with under 95% observed a single time. The sequence was obtained from a human donor with multiple sclerosis. The sample was CD4+ T cells from PBMCs. This chain uses TRBV5-1 with TRBJ2-3; 11 positions agree with TRBD1. The CDR3 nucleotides read TGCGCCAGCAGCCGCGCGGGACAGGGGGTGACAGATACGCAGTATTTT. Its protein product is CASSRAGQGVTDTQYF. Together with reference TRBV5-1 and TRBJ2-3, the CDR3 gives the full variable domain: KAGVTQTPRYLIKTRGQQVTLSCSPISGHRSVSWYQQTPGQGLQFLFEYFSETQRNKGNFPGRFSGRQFSNSRSEMNVSTLELGDSALYLCASSRAGQGVTDTQYFGPGTRLTVL.